This passage covers 21 T cell receptor beta chains from one sample sequenced in a study of blood T cell repertoires in COVID-19. Profiling relied on immunoSEQ multiplex PCR, and the TCRdb table lists in-frame clones only, not all of them. The sample records around 230,000 clones, about 80% being singletons. Sequencing was carried out using peripheral blood. All receptors come from a woman aged 80 or older with acute or convalescent COVID-19.

The chain has TRBV7-8 and TRBJ1-4; D gene ambiguous. The CDR3 is 11 residues long. The germline V gene has CDR1 SGHVS and CDR2 FQNEAQ. The V end was cut by 5 bases, the J end by 7 bases, with 5 bases between. CDR3 protein: CASSGSEKLFF. The CDR3 DNA reads TGTGCCAGCAGCGGGAGTGAAAAACTGTTTTTT.

This chain joins TRBV6-5 and TRBJ1-1, with D possibly matching TRBD1 (5 bases). The germline V gene has CDR1 MNHEY and CDR2 SVGAGI. The CDR3 contains 14 residues. Trimming stripped 2 bases from V and 5 bases from J, with 12 bases between. CDR3 loop: CASSYRAGGTEAFF. The CDR3 DNA reads TGTGCCAGCAGTTACAGGGCGGGGGGGACTGAAGCTTTCTTT.

As regards this clone: Mismatch with germline at one junction end may stem from a read error. This sequence joins TRBV7-7 and TRBJ2-7; the match to TRBD1 covers 7 bases. Germline values: CDR1 SSHAT, CDR2 FNYEAQ (reference sequence). The CDR3 consists of 16 residues. The CDR3 DNA is TGTGCTAGCAGCCCTCTACAGGGGCCCCTCTCCTACGAGCAGTACTTC. This translates into CASSPLQGPLSYEQYF.

This chain joins TRBV5-4 and TRBJ2-1; D gene unclear. Germline CDR1 is SGHNT and CDR2 is YYREEE (reference sequence). Trimming stripped 5 bases from V and 8 bases from J, with 14 bases between. This CDR3 comprises 13 residues. Here the CDR3 DNA reads TGTGCCAGCAGTAGCTCCGTTCCCCATGAGCAGTTCTTC. Translating it yields CASSSSVPHEQFF.

The V call is TRBV9, the J call TRBJ1-2; 8 nucleotides match TRBD1. V was pared by 3 bases and J by 2 bases, with 21 bases of the junction left unmatched. Per the germline V gene, CDR1 is SGDLS and CDR2 is YYNGEE. The CDR3 runs 20 residues. The CDR3: CASSARGGAGGLGGNYGYTF. The CDR3 DNA follows: TGTGCCAGCAGCGCGAGGGGCGGGGCAGGGGGCCTAGGAGGGAACTATGGCTACACCTTC.

The rearrangement joins TRBV24-1 to TRBJ2-1, with 9 bases matching TRBD1. The CDR3 runs to 13 residues. V was clipped by 7 bases and J by 5 bases; unmatched bases: 2. CDR1 KGHDR and CDR2 SFDVKD come from the germline V gene. The CDR3 DNA reads as TGTGCCACCAGCGACAGGGGGAACAATGAGCAGTTCTTC. Translating gives CATSDRGNNEQFF.

The CDR3 spells CASRRTGGRNTIYF. In DNA, the CDR3 is TGTGCCAGCAGAAGGACAGGGGGCAGAAACACCATATATTTT. The chain couples TRBV3-1 (or the pseudogene TRBV3-2) to TRBJ1-3, with 11 bases fitting TRBD1. V lost 6 bases and J lost 5; bases outside the gene matches: 3. The CDR3 loop spans 14 amino acids. CDR1 is LGHDT, CDR2 YNNKEL, per germline (reference sequence).

This chain uses TRBV28 with TRBJ1-1; 7 bases line up with TRBD1. Germline V lookup: CDR1 MDHEN, CDR2 SYDVKM. Unmatched junction bases numbered 7, after V lost 5 bases and J lost 1 base. The length of the CDR3 is 15 residues. The CDR3 DNA follows: TGTGCCAGCAGTCCCCCGGGACAGACGAACACTGAAGCTTTCTTT. Translation gives CASSPPGQTNTEAFF.

The chain recombines TRBV9 with TRBJ2-3, with 7 positions matching TRBD2. CDR1 and CDR2 (germline): SGDLS, YYNGEE. The CDR3 contains 15 residues. V was clipped by 4 bases and J by 6 bases; unmatched bases: 11. The CDR3 DNA is TGTGCCAGCAGCCGGGAGGCCAGCCCTGGGGATACGCAGTATTTT. Its protein product is CASSREASPGDTQYF.

The rearrangement uses TRBV15 and TRBJ1-5, with a tentative D call TRBD1 (5 bases). Germline V gives CDR1 LNHNV, CDR2 YYDKDF (reference sequence). Trimming removed 3 bases at V and 4 bases at J, with 7 bases between. The CDR3 runs to 13 residues. DNA for the CDR3: TGTGCCACCAGCAGGGGGGGGAATCAGCCCCAGCATTTT. Its translation is CATSRGGNQPQHF. The whole variable domain, remainder taken from reference TRBV15 and TRBJ1-5, is DAMVIQNPRYQVTQFGKPVTLSCSQTLNHNVMYWYQQKSSQAPKLLFHYYDKDFNNEADTPDNFQSRRPNTSFCFLDIRSPGLGDTAMYLCATSRGGNQPQHFGDGTRLSIL.

CDR3 protein: CASSPLTEIETQYF. The CDR3 bases are TGTGCCAGCAGCCCTTTGACAGAAATAGAGACCCAGTACTTC. V and J are TRBV7-2 and TRBJ2-5, with a tentative D call TRBD1 (5 bases). The V end was cut by 5 bases, the J end by 4 bases, with 14 bases between. Germline V lookup: CDR1 SGHTA, CDR2 FQGNSA. This CDR3 region has 14 residues.

The chain has TRBV3-1 (or the pseudogene TRBV3-2) and TRBJ1-3, with D maybe TRBD1 (5 bases). Trimming took off 3 bases at V and 0 bases at J, with 12 bases between the two ends. Germline V lookup: CDR1 LGHDT, CDR2 YNNKEL (reference sequence). The CDR3 is 16 amino acids. CDR3 protein: CASSQGQGISGNTIYF. The CDR3 DNA reads as TGTGCCAGCAGCCAGGGCCAGGGCATCTCTGGAAACACCATATATTTT.

The chain is built from TRBV11-2 and TRBJ2-1; D is perhaps TRBD1 (5 bases). V was cut by 1 base and J by 4 bases, with 17 bases left in between. CDR3 length: 17 residues. Germline assignment: CDR1 SGHAT and CDR2 FQNNGV. The CDR3 region is CASSLGAGSAFYNEQFF. The CDR3 bases are TGTGCCAGCAGCTTAGGGGCAGGGTCGGCTTTTTACAATGAGCAGTTCTTC. The full variable domain, in which reference TRBV11-2 and TRBJ2-1 provide the parts outside the CDR3, is EAGVAQSPRYKIIEKRQSVAFWCNPISGHATLYWYQQILGQGPKLLIQFQNNGVVDDSQLPKDRFSAERLKGVDSTLKIQPAKLEDSAVYLCASSLGAGSAFYNEQFFGPGTRLTVL.

V usage is TRBV6-5 and J usage is TRBJ1-5; the D gene is possibly TRBD1 (5 bases). The germline V gene has CDR1 MNHEY and CDR2 SVGAGI. CDR3 length equals 15 residues. V dropped 8 bases and J dropped 1 base, with 15 bases sitting between them. CDR3 sequence: CASQSRVGSNQPQHF. DNA of the CDR3: TGTGCCAGCCAGAGCAGGGTCGGGAGCAATCAGCCCCAGCATTTT.

This sequence joins TRBV27 and TRBJ2-3; tentatively, D is TRBD2 (5 bases). Trimming removed 7 bases from V and 3 bases from J, with 17 bases in between. The CDR3 length is 15 residues. The germline CDR1 and CDR2 sequences are MNHEY and SMNVEV (reference sequence). The CDR3 DNA is TGTGCCAGCAAAGAGGGCCCCCATGGGACAGATACGCAGTATTTT. Translating gives CASKEGPHGTDTQYF.

The genes are TRBV6-2 or TRBV6-3 and TRBJ2-5; unclear D gene. Trimming removed 3 bases at V and 4 bases at J, with 21 bases between. CDR1 is MNHEY and CDR2 is SVGEGT in the germline V gene. The CDR3 runs 17 residues. The CDR3 spells CASSYPFGRLGLETQYF. Here the CDR3 DNA reads TGTGCCAGCAGTTATCCGTTCGGAAGGCTTGGGCTAGAGACCCAGTACTTC.

The rearrangement links TRBV15 to TRBJ1-1; D is perhaps TRBD1 (6 bases). The V gene lost 1 base and the J gene lost 6 bases, with 15 bases spanning the gap. The CDR3 totals 15 residues. CDR1 is LNHNV and CDR2 is YYDKDF in the germline V gene (reference sequence). In DNA, the CDR3 is TGTGCCACCAGCAGAGGGGCTGGGAGGGGGGCTGAAGCTTTCTTT. It encodes CATSRGAGRGAEAFF.

V is TRBV4-1 and J is TRBJ2-1; D is perhaps TRBD2 (5 bases). The CDR3 contains 14 residues. Germline-derived CDR1 and CDR2 are MGHRA and YSYEKL. CDR3 bases: TGCGCGAGCGGTACCTCTCCAAACAACAATGAGCAGTTCTTC. It is translated as CASGTSPNNNEQFF.

The count of this clone is one. The chain combines TRBV2 with TRBJ2-7, with D possibly being TRBD1 (6 bases). Germline CDR1 SNHLY, CDR2 FYNNEI. V lost 2 bases, J lost 5 bases, and 10 bases lay in between. The CDR3 length is 13 residues. CDR3 region: CASSESRGNEQYF. CDR3 coding DNA: TGTGCCAGCAGTGAATCCAGGGGAAACGAGCAGTACTTC.

A few counts support this clone. CDR3: CASSTTKGNTIYF. The CDR3 nucleotides read TGTGCCAGCAGCACGACAAAAGGAAACACCATATATTTT. The chain is built from TRBV7-9 and TRBJ1-3, with unresolved D. V lost 5 bases, J lost 4 bases, and 9 bases lay in between. The length of the CDR3 is 13 residues. The germline V gene encodes CDR1 SEHNR and CDR2 FQNEAQ (reference sequence).

The J gene is TRBJ1-1, the V gene TRBV30; 8 positions agree with TRBD1. Unmatched junction bases numbered 17, after V lost 2 bases and J lost 0 bases. CDR3 length: 19 amino acids. CDR1 is GTSNPN, CDR2 SVGIG, per germline (reference sequence). The CDR3 DNA sequence: TGTGCCTGGAGTAGAGCTAATTTCGTTAAGGGACAGGTGAACACTGAAGCTTTCTTT. Translated: CAWSRANFVKGQVNTEAFF.